The sample holds one count of the clone carrying this T cell receptor (beta chain). The entry originates in a study of blood T cell repertoires in COVID-19. Across the study: Samples of COVID-19 (acute and convalescent) were obtained from the United States, Italy and Spain. Sources were T cells, B-cell-depleted T cells, or PBMCs; the material itself was cDNA or gDNA.

While infection was still active, Seattle patients were enrolled and then followed longitudinally. The CDR3 contains 11 residues. Germline lookup yields CDR1 DFQATT and CDR2 SNEGSKA (reference sequence). Trimming left V 2 bases short and J 10 bases short, with 11 bases between. Per the original data handling: Amplifying reference gene primers gave estimates of nucleated cell counts. The table came from immunoSEQ multiplex PCR; TCRdb's copy has only in-frame clones and leaves some out. V and J calls and clone size come straight from that table; D and trimming were deduced from the DNA. The sample shows some 320,000 clones, around 92% of them seen only once.

The sequencing input was peripheral blood. This TCR was sampled from a young woman with COVID-19, enrolled during active disease. The V gene is TRBV20-1, the J gene TRBJ1-1, with no clear D. CDR3 protein: CSARILSLAFF. The CDR3 DNA follows: TGCAGTGCTAGAATACTGAGTTTAGCTTTCTTT.